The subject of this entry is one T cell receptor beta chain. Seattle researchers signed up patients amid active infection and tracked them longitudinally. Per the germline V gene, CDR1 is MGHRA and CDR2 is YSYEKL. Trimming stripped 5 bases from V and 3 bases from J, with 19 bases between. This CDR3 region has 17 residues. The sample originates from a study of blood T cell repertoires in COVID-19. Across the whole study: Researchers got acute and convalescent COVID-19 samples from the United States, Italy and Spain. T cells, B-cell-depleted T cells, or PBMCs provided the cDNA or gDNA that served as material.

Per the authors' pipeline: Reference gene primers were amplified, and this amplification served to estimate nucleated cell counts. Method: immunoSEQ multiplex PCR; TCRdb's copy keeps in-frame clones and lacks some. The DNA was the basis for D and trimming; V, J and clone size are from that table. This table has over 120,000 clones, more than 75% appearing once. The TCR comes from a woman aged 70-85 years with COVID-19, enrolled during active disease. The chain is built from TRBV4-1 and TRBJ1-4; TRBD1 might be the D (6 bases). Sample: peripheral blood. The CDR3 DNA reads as TGCGCCAGCAGCACCGGAGAGGGCAGGGGAGCTAATGAAAAACTGTTTTTT. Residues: CASSTGEGRGANEKLFF.